This T cell receptor (beta chain) was captured in a study of control samples from healthy donors and cancer patients. This clone was recorded only once. Some clones are missing from TCRdb's copy, which holds only in-frame ones; the method was immunoSEQ multiplex PCR. Among about 58,000 clones listed, roughly 94% were seen once. With V trimmed by 4 bases and J by 9 bases, 3 bases remained unmatched. There are 13 residues in the CDR3. Sequences were obtained from blood. This receptor was taken from a man aged 25 to 45 in good health. The chain carries TRBV12-3 or TRBV12-4 and TRBJ2-1; 10 bases fit TRBD2. As DNA, the CDR3 is TGTGCCAGCAGTTCGAGCGGGAGGGGTGAGCAGTTCTTC. Amino acids: CASSSSGRGEQFF.